Listed here is a single TCR beta chain. No antigen is known for it. The data were obtained in a study of cytomegalovirus exposure and HLA in healthy donors. The overall study: Genotyping showed roughly 77% of some 400 donors falling in the Caucasian-associated ancestry cluster. Study-wide results and limits: Data from an earlier analysis indicated that most TCR beta V segments were productive either about 87% or about 30% of the time. Some TCR beta chains (more than 150 of them) were listed as cytomegalovirus-associated. Later work showed greater clonal expansion in HLA-associated TCR beta chains than in equally common others.

The PCR ran on 60 Vbeta and 13 Jbeta primers. Sequenced by immunoSEQ multiplex PCR; TCRdb stores in-frame clones only, minus some. This sample yields about 200,000 clones, of which 75% to 90% are seen a single time; approximately 6.5% belongs to the top ten. The sequenced material came from PBMCs. The receptor was isolated from a woman between 50 and 59 years old in good health and CMV-seropositive.

CDR3 DNA sequence: TGTGCCCAGCTAGCGGGAGGGCCTTGGGGCAATGAGCAGTTCTTC. Residues: CAQLAGGPWGNEQFF. This chain joins TRBV30 and TRBJ2-1; 12 bases fit TRBD2. Germline values: CDR1 GTSNPN, CDR2 SVGIG (reference sequence). The J segment lost 6 bases and the V segment lost 8 bases, leaving 11 bases of the junction unmatched. This CDR3 comprises 15 residues.